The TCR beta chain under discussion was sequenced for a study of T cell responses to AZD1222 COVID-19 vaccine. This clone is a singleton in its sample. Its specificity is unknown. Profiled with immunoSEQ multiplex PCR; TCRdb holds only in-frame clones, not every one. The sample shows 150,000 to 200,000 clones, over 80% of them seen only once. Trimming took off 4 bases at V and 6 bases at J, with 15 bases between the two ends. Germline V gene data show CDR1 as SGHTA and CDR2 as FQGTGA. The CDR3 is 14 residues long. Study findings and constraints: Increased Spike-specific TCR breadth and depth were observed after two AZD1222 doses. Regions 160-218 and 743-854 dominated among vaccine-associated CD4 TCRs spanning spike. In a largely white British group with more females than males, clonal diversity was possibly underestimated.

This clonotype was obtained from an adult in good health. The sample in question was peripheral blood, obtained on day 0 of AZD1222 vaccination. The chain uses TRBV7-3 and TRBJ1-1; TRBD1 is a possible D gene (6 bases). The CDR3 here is CASSYQQGLSEAFF. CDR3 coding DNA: TGTGCCAGCAGCTATCAACAGGGATTGTCTGAAGCTTTCTTT.